This TCR beta chain was captured in a study of identical twins. General study points: Abundant beta clonotypes from cord blood had fewer insertions, unlike memory repertoires, which showed none.

The CDR3 sequence is 16 residues long. V was pared by 5 bases and J by 2 bases, with 13 bases between. Donors uniformly comprised healthy Caucasians. MiXCR was run by TCRdb on the 5' RACE reads, yielding one entry per CDR3 protein. The sample has 1,800,000 or so distinct CDR3 sequences; around a third are singletons. On this clonotype: Its antigen is as yet unknown.

Sequencing was carried out using cord blood. The receptor was derived from a newborn girl in good health. This sequence joins TRBV12-3 or TRBV12-4 and TRBJ1-6; TRBD1 might be the D (5 bases). The CDR3 sequence: CASSINGGPYNSPLHF. CDR3 coding DNA: TGTGCCAGCAGTATCAACGGGGGACCCTATAATTCACCCCTCCACTTT.